A single sample gave rise to the 21 T cell receptor beta chains below, sequenced in a study of early T cells in non-severe SARS-CoV-2 infection. TCRdb recomputed calls from the 5' RACE reads with MiXCR, one row per CDR3 protein. The data contain fewer than 30,000 distinct CDR3 sequences, approximately 5.4% of them singletons. What was sequenced was whole blood. Source of these receptors: an adult who was a healthcare worker with PCR-confirmed SARS-CoV-2 infection or an uninfected control (not recorded which).

As for this clonotype: An end of the junction differs from the germline gene, which may be a read error. The CDR3 DNA is TGTGTCAGCAGCCCCGACTGGCGACTAGCGGATGAAGAGTCCCAGTACTTC. It translates to CVSSPDWRLADEESQYF. J is TRBJ2-5 and V is TRBV7-9; 9 bases agree with TRBD2. There are 17 residues in the CDR3. Looked up from germline, CDR1 is SEHNR and CDR2 is FQNEAQ (reference sequence).

This clonotype was counted between two and nine times. The chain joins TRBV12-3 or TRBV12-4 to TRBJ1-3; D ambiguous. The CDR3 is 14 amino acids. Trimming took off 3 bases at V and 3 bases at J, with 9 bases between the two ends. The CDR3 region is CASSFKVVGNTIYF. DNA for the CDR3: TGTGCCAGCAGTTTCAAGGTGGTTGGAAACACCATATATTTT.

This clonotype was detected many times. This chain joins TRBV5-5 and TRBJ2-7; D gene uncertain. The V gene's germline CDR1 is SGHKS and CDR2 YYEKEE (reference sequence). This CDR3 has 14 residues. Trimming took off 1 base at V and 2 bases at J, with 10 bases between the two ends. The CDR3 spells CASSLLMGTYEQYF. DNA for the CDR3: TGTGCCAGCAGCTTGCTCATGGGAACCTACGAGCAGTACTTC. The full variable domain, with the rest looked up from reference TRBV5-5 and TRBJ2-7, is DAGVTQSPTHLIKTRGQQVTLRCSPISGHKSVSWYQQVLGQGPQFIFQYYEKEERGRGNFPDRFSARQFPNYSSELNVNALLLGDSALYLCASSLLMGTYEQYFGPGTRLTVT.

This clonotype was counted at least ten times. The V gene is TRBV29-1, the J gene TRBJ2-2; D is possibly TRBD1 (6 bases). Between the trimmed V and J ends, which lost 6 bases and 2 bases, there was a span of 13 bases. Germline loops: CDR1 SQVTM, CDR2 ANQGSEA. The CDR3 is made up of 14 amino acids. DNA for the CDR3: TGCAGCGTCTCCAGGGGAGTAAACACCGGGGAGCTGTTTTTT. It specifies CSVSRGVNTGELFF.

In this sample, this clonotype turned up many times. The J gene is TRBJ2-7, the V gene TRBV6-2 or TRBV6-3; D is uncertain. With 0 bases removed from V and 6 bases from J, the gap between germline ends came to 9 bases. CDR3 size: 13 residues. In germline, CDR1 is MNHEY, CDR2 SVGEGT. In DNA, the CDR3 is TGTGCCAGCAGTTACTCGAAGCAGGTCGAGCAGTACTTC. Amino acid sequence: CASSYSKQVEQYF.

This clonotype was seen ten or more times. The junction shows a germline mismatch at one end, possibly a read error. V is TRBV14 and J is TRBJ2-7, with a possible D match to TRBD2 (7 bases). The CDR3 length is 15 residues. The germline V gene encodes CDR1 SGHDN and CDR2 FVKESK. In DNA, the CDR3 is TGTGCCAGCAGCCAAGATGCGGGGGCCTCCCACGAGCAGTACTTC. It codes for CASSQDAGASHEQYF. Combining the CDR3 with reference TRBV14 and TRBJ2-7 gives the whole variable domain EAGVTQFPSHSVIEKGQTVTLRCDPISGHDNLYWYRRVMGKEIKFLLHFVKESKQDESGMPNNRFLAERTGGTYSTLKVQPAELEDSGVYFCASSQDAGASHEQYFGPGTRLTVT.

Many counts were recorded for this clonotype. The chain's CDR3 is CASSPTPGQGPAELFF. Written as DNA, the CDR3 is TGTGCCAGCAGCCCCACACCGGGACAGGGGCCGGCGGAGCTGTTTTTT. The V and J genes are TRBV5-4 and TRBJ2-2; the match to TRBD1 covers 10 bases. The CDR3 loop spans 16 amino acids. Germline CDR1 and CDR2: SGHNT and YYREEE (reference sequence). V trimming: 4 bases; J trimming: 10 bases; junction bases outside the gene matches: 13.

This clonotype was observed a few times. The CDR3 sequence is CASRTGNTGELFF. DNA of the CDR3: TGTGCCAGCAGGACAGGGAACACCGGGGAGCTGTTTTTT. The rearrangement joins TRBV6-2 or TRBV6-3 to TRBJ2-2, with a tentative D call TRBD1 (6 bases). V lost 6 bases to trimming and J lost 1 base, with 6 bases between them. This CDR3 contains 13 residues. CDR1 and CDR2 from the germline V gene are MNHEY and SVGEGT.

This clonotype was counted ten times or more. The junction does not match germline at one end; this may be a read error. The rearrangement joins TRBV6-2 or TRBV6-3 to TRBJ1-2, with D perhaps matching TRBD1 (6 bases). The germline V gene encodes CDR1 MNHEY and CDR2 SVGEGT. This CDR3 is 12 amino acids long. This CDR3 is CASSPDYSGTYF. CDR3 nucleotides: TGTGCCAGCAGTCCAGATTACTCCGGGACATACTTC.

This clonotype has ten or more counts. V and J are TRBV11-2 and TRBJ1-2; a weak D match, TRBD1 (5 bases). The germline CDR1 and CDR2 sequences are SGHAT and FQNNGV. V was trimmed by 5 bases and J by 3 bases, leaving 10 bases between them. CDR3 length: 13 amino acids. This CDR3 is CASSRGDDYGYTF. The CDR3 bases are TGTGCCAGCAGCAGGGGAGACGACTATGGCTACACCTTC.

In this sample, this clonotype turned up many times. This CDR3 reads CASSSHRENQPQHF. The CDR3 DNA reads TGTGCCAGCAGCTCCCACAGGGAGAATCAGCCCCAGCATTTT. The V gene is TRBV7-2, the J gene TRBJ1-5; the D gene is possibly TRBD1 (6 bases). Germline CDR1 SGHTA, CDR2 FQGNSA. This CDR3 spans 14 amino acids. Deletions cut 4 bases from V and 4 bases from J, with 11 bases between. Using reference TRBV7-2 and TRBJ1-5 for the parts outside the CDR3, the full variable domain is GAGVSQSPSNKVTEKGKDVELRCDPISGHTALYWYRQSLGQGLEFLIYFQGNSAPDKSGLPSDRFSAERTGGSVSTLTIQRTQQEDSAVYLCASSSHRENQPQHFGDGTRLSIL.

This clonotype showed up many times. Compared with germline, one end of the junction differs, possibly owing to a read error. The chain links TRBV7-9 to TRBJ2-1; 10 nucleotides match TRBD2. Germline CDR1 reads SEHNR; CDR2 reads FQNEAQ (reference sequence). This CDR3 comprises 11 residues. CDR3: CASSLAGELFF. Here the CDR3 DNA reads TGTGCCAGCAGCCTAGCGGGAGAGTTGTTCTTC.

This clonotype was observed at least ten times. The chain couples TRBV11-2 to TRBJ2-7; perhaps TRBD1 as D (7 bases). Trimming pared 5 bases from V and 0 bases from J, leaving 11 bases between. The CDR3 extends over 14 amino acids. Germline V gene data show CDR1 as SGHAT and CDR2 as FQNNGV. The CDR3 sequence: CASSRGTASYEQYF. CDR3 coding DNA: TGTGCCAGCAGCCGCGGGACAGCCTCCTACGAGCAGTACTTC.

This clonotype came up a few times. CDR3 protein: CASSQADRGPEAFF. The CDR3 DNA sequence: TGTGCCAGCAGCCAAGCCGACAGGGGGCCTGAAGCTTTCTTT. The chain uses TRBV3-1 and TRBJ1-1, with 10 bases aligning to TRBD1. Per the germline V gene, CDR1 is LGHDT and CDR2 is YNNKEL (reference sequence). The CDR3 has 14 amino acids. Trimming removed 1 base from V and 6 bases from J; junction bases left unmatched: 2.

The table lists this clonotype with a few counts. The V and J genes are TRBV15 and TRBJ2-5, with D uncertain. Trimming cost V 0 bases and J 5 bases, with 7 bases left between them. Germline V CDR1 and CDR2: LNHNV, YYDKDF (reference sequence). The CDR3 has 13 residues. The CDR3 reads CATSRDLMETQYF. CDR3 sequence (DNA): TGTGCCACCAGCAGAGATTTGATGGAGACCCAGTACTTC. The complete variable domain, with remaining parts taken from reference TRBV15 and TRBJ2-5, reads DAMVIQNPRYQVTQFGKPVTLSCSQTLNHNVMYWYQQKSSQAPKLLFHYYDKDFNNEADTPDNFQSRRPNTSFCFLDIRSPGLGDTAMYLCATSRDLMETQYFGPGTRLLVL.

This clonotype came up many times. V and J are TRBV7-2 and TRBJ2-2; tentative D call: TRBD2 (6 bases). Trimming took 2 bases from V and 8 from J, leaving 15 bases between them. The CDR3 is made up of 15 amino acids. CDR1 and CDR2 (germline): SGHTA, FQGNSA. CDR3 loop: CASSLLGPGVGELFF. The CDR3, as DNA: TGTGCCAGCAGCTTACTAGGCCCGGGGGTTGGGGAGCTGTTTTTT.

This clonotype is medium-sized (0.01 to 0.1%) in the sample. The chain joins TRBV20-1 to TRBJ1-5; 10 bases match TRBD1. Germline V CDR1 and CDR2: DFQATT, SNEGSKA (reference sequence). Unmatched junction bases numbered 6, after V lost 0 bases and J lost 7 bases. The CDR3 is made up of 15 amino acids. The CDR3 loop reads CSARDGTGAGQPQHF. In nucleotides, the CDR3 is TGCAGTGCTAGAGATGGGACAGGGGCCGGCCAGCCCCAGCATTTT.

This clonotype has a count of ten or more. The chain couples TRBV3-1 to TRBJ2-5; 8 positions match TRBD1. Germline V gene data show CDR1 as LGHDT and CDR2 as YNNKEL (reference sequence). CDR3 length: 15 amino acids. The V segment lost 4 bases and the J segment 1 base; nucleotides outside the gene matches: 5. The CDR3 DNA follows: TGTGCCAGCAGCCGCCGGACAGGGAGCCAAGAGACCCAGTACTTC. Its protein product is CASSRRTGSQETQYF.

This clonotype was found many times. CDR3 region: CASSPRTSSAEQFF. CDR3 DNA: TGTGCCAGCAGTCCCAGGACTAGCAGCGCTGAGCAGTTCTTC. The chain links TRBV27 to TRBJ2-1, with TRBD2 matching over 8 bases. V trimming: 5 bases; J trimming: 9 bases; junction bases outside the gene matches: 9. The CDR3 contains 14 residues. Germline CDR1 and CDR2: MNHEY and SMNVEV (reference sequence).

This clonotype was observed many times. This rearrangement joins TRBV10-1 to TRBJ1-1, with D tentatively TRBD1 (5 bases). Trimming removed 8 bases from V and 5 bases from J, with 15 bases in between. The CDR3 totals 13 residues. Germline V gene sequence: CDR1 WNHNN, CDR2 SYGVQD (reference sequence). CDR3 amino acids: CASPSRDRTEAFF. As DNA, the CDR3 is TGCGCCAGCCCCTCCAGGGATAGGACTGAAGCTTTCTTT.

At least ten counts were recorded for this clonotype. The chain has TRBV10-3 and TRBJ1-4; D is undetermined. Per the germline V gene, CDR1 is ENHRY and CDR2 is SYGVKD. This CDR3 spans 14 amino acids. Trimming left V 2 bases short and J 10 bases short, with 14 bases between. The CDR3 loop reads CAISEPRSGGKLFF. The CDR3 nucleotides read TGTGCCATCAGTGAGCCCAGGTCTGGCGGAAAACTGTTTTTT.